This T cell receptor beta chain is drawn from a study of T cell responses to AZD1222 COVID-19 vaccine. Between the trimmed V and J ends, which lost 2 bases and 8 bases, there was a span of 13 bases. The CDR3 covers 14 residues. In germline, CDR1 is MNHEY, CDR2 SMNVEV (reference sequence). Study outcomes and limitations: At baseline, just a handful of AZD1222 recipients tested seropositive.

Sequencing was performed with immunoSEQ multiplex PCR; in TCRdb, only in-frame clones are kept and a portion is missing. The sample yields around 83,000 clones, about 82% seen once. This clone is termed medium-sized. Its antigen is not identified. The sequenced sample was peripheral blood, obtained on day 0 of AZD1222 vaccination. The receptor was isolated from an adult in good health. V is TRBV27 and J is TRBJ2-1; a possible D gene is TRBD2 (6 bases). In DNA form, the CDR3 reads TGTGCCAGCAGTTTAGAACCAAGCGGGTATGAGCAGTTCTTC. It specifies CASSLEPSGYEQFF.